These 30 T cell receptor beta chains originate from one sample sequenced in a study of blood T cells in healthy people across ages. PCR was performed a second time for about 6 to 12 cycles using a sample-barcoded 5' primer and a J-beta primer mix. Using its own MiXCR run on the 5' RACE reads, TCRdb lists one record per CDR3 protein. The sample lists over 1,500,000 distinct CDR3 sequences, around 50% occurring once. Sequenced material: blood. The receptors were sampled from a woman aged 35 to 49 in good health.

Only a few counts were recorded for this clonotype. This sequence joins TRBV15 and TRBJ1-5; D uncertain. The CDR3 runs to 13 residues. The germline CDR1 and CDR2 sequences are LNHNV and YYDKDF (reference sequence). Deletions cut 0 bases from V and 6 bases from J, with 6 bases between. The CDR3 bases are TGTGCCACCAGCAGAGATCGCGGTCAGCCCCAGCATTTT. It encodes CATSRDRGQPQHF.

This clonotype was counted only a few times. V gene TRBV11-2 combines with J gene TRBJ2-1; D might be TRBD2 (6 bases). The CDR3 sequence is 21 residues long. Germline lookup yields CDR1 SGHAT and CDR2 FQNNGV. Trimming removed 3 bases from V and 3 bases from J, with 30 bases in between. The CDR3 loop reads CASSFLWFAGWSRRNYNEQFF. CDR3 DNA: TGTGCCAGCAGCTTTTTGTGGTTTGCGGGGTGGTCCAGACGGAACTACAATGAGCAGTTCTTC.

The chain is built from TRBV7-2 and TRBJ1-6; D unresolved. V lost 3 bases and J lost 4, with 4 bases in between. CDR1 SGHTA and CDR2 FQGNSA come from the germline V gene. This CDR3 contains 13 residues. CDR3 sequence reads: CASSLRYNSPLHF. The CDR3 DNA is TGTGCCAGCAGCTTGCGTTATAATTCACCCCTCCACTTT.

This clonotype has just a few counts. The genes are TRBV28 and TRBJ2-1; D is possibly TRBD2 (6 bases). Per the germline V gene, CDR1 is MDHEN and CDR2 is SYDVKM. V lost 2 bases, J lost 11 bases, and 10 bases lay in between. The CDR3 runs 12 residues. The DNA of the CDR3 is TGTGCCAGCAGTTTAGTAGGGAGGAAGCAGTTCTTC. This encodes CASSLVGRKQFF.

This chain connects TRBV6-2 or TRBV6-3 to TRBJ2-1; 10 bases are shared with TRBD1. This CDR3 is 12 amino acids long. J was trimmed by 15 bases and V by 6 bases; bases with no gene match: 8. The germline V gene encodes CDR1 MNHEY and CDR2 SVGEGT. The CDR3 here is CASRNPGQGSFF. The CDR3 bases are TGTGCCAGCAGGAATCCGGGACAGGGGTCGTTCTTC.

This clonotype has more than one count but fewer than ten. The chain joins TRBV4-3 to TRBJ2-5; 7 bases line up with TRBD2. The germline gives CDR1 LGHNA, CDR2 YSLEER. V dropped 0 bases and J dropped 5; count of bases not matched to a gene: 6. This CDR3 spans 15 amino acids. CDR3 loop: CASSQDGVSGETQYF. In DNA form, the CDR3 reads TGCGCCAGCAGCCAAGATGGTGTTAGCGGGGAGACCCAGTACTTC.

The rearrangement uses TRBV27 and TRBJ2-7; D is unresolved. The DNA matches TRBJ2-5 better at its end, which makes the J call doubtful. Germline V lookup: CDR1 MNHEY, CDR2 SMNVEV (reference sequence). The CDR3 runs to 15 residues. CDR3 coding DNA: TGTGCCAGCAGTTTAAGTCTAGTCGGTCGAGAGACCCAGTACTTC. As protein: CASSLSLVGRETQYF.

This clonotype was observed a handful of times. CDR3: CATSREWGASNQPQHF. The CDR3 coding sequence is TGTGCCACCAGCAGAGAATGGGGGGCTAGCAATCAGCCCCAGCATTTT. V gene TRBV15 combines with J gene TRBJ1-5, with TRBD1 as a possible D gene (6 bases). Germline assignment: CDR1 LNHNV and CDR2 YYDKDF (reference sequence). The CDR3 totals 16 residues. With 0 bases removed from V and 0 bases from J, the gap between germline ends came to 9 bases.

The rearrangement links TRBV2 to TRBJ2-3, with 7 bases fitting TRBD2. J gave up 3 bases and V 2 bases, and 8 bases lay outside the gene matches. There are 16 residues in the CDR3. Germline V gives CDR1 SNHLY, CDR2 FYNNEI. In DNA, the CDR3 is TGTGCCAGCAGTGAATTTGGACTAGATGCGACAGATACGCAGTATTTT. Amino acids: CASSEFGLDATDTQYF.

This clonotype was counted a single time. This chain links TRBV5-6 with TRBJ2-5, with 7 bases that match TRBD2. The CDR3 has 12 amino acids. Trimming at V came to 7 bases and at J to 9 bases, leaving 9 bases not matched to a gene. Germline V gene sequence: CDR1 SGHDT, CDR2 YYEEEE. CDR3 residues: CASRLARSSQYF. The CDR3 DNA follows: TGTGCCAGCCGACTAGCCCGTTCGTCCCAGTACTTC. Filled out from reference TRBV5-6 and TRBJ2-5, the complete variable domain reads DAGVTQSPTHLIKTRGQQVTLRCSPKSGHDTVSWYQQALGQGPQFIFQYYEEEERQRGNFPDRFSGHQFPNYSSELNVNALLLGDSALYLCASRLARSSQYFGPGTRLLVL.

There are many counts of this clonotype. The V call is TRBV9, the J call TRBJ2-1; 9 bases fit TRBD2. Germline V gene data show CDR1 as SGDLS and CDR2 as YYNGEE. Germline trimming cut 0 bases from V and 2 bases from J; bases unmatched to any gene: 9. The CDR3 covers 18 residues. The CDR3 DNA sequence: TGTGCCAGCAGCGTAGGGAGCGGGGGGCAGGTCCCCTACAATGAGCAGTTCTTC. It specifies CASSVGSGGQVPYNEQFF. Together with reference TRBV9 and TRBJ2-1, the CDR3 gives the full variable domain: DSGVTQTPKHLITATGQRVTLRCSPRSGDLSVYWYQQSLDQGLQFLIQYYNGEERAKGNILERFSAQQFPDLHSELNLSSLELGDSALYFCASSVGSGGQVPYNEQFFGPGTRLTVL.

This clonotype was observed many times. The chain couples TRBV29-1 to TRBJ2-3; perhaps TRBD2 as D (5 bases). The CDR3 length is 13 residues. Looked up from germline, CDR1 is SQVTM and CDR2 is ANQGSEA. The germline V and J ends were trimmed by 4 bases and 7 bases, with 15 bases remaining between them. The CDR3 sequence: CSVAPTSGYTQYF. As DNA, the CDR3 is TGCAGCGTTGCCCCTACCAGCGGTTATACGCAGTATTTT.

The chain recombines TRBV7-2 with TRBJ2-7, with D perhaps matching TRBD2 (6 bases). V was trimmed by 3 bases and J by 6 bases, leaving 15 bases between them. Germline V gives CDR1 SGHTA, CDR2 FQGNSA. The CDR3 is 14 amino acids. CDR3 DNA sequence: TGTGCCAGCAGCTTCACCCCGGACTACCTCGAGCAGTACTTC. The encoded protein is CASSFTPDYLEQYF.

This chain's CDR3 is CASTYGDRGQYEQYF. Here the CDR3 DNA reads TGCGCCAGCACCTATGGTGACAGGGGGCAATACGAGCAGTACTTC. J is TRBJ2-7 and V is TRBV5-1; 10 nucleotides match TRBD1. The CDR3 has 15 residues. Trimming cost V 6 bases and J 4 bases; bases outside gene matches: 10. Germline V CDR1 and CDR2: SGHRS, YFSETQ.

CDR3 DNA: TGTGCCAGCAGTTTTCGGGTGACTCACGACAATGAGCAGTACTTC. Its translation: CASSFRVTHDNEQYF. The rearrangement links TRBV28 to TRBJ2-7; no clear D gene. This CDR3 has 15 amino acids. Germline V gives CDR1 MDHEN, CDR2 SYDVKM. Trimming removed 3 bases from V and 7 bases from J, with 19 bases in between.

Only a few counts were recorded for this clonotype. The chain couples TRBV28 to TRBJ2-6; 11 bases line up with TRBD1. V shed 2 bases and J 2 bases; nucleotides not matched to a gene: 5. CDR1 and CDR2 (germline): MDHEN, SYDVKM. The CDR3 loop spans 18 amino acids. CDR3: CASSLLRGQGAGANVLTF. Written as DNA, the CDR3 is TGTGCCAGCAGTTTACTCCGGGGACAGGGGGCTGGGGCCAACGTCCTGACTTTC.

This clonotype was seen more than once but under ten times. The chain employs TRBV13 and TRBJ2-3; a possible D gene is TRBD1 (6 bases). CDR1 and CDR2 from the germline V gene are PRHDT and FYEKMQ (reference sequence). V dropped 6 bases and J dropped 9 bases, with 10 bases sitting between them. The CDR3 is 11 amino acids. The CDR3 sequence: CASSGTGTQYF. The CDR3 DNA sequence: TGTGCCAGCAGTGGCACAGGGACGCAGTATTTT.

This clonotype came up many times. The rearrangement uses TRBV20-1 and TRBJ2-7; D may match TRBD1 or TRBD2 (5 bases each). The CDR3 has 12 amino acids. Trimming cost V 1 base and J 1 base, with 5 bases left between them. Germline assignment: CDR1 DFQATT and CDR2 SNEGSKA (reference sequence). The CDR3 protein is CSARGGSYEQYF. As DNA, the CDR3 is TGCAGTGCTAGAGGGGGGTCCTACGAGCAGTACTTC.

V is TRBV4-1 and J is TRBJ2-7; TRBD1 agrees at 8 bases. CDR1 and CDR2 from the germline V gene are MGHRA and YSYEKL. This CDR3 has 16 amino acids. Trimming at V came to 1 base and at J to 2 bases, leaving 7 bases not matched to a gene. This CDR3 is CASSQAPGGTTYEQYF. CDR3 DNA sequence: TGCGCCAGCAGCCAAGCCCCAGGGGGCACCACCTACGAGCAGTACTTC.

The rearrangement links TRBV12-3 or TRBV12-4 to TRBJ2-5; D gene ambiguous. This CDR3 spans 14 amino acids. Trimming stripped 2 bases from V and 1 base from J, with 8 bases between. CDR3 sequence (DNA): TGTGCCAGCAGTTTAAGGCCCAGCCAAGAGACCCAGTACTTC. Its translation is CASSLRPSQETQYF.

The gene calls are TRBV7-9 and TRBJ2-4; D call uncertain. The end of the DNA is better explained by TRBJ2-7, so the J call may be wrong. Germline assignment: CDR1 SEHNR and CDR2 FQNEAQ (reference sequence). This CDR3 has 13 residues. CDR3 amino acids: CASGQPALYEQYF. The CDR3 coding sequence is TGTGCCAGCGGCCAACCTGCACTTTACGAGCAGTACTTC.

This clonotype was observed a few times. CDR3 loop: CSVEEGVNDRGGYTF. DNA of the CDR3: TGCAGCGTTGAAGAGGGGGTAAACGACAGGGGTGGCTACACCTTC. This chain links TRBV29-1 with TRBJ1-2, with 8 bases fitting TRBD1. The CDR3 is 15 residues long. The germline V gene has CDR1 SQVTM and CDR2 ANQGSEA. V was pared by 0 bases and J by 7 bases, with 10 bases of the junction left unmatched.

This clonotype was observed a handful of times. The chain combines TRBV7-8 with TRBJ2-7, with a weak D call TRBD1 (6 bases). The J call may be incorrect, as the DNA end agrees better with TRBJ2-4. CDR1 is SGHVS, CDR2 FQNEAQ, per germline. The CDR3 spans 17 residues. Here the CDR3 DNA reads TGTGCCAGCTCCGCCGGGACACCCAAAGGAGGCAAAAACATTCAGTACTTC. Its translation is CASSAGTPKGGKNIQYF.

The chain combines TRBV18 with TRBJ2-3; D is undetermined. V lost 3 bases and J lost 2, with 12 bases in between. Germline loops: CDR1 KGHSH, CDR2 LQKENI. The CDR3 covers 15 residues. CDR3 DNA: TGTGCCAGCTCACCCGGCGGCCCTAACACAGATACGCAGTATTTT. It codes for CASSPGGPNTDTQYF.

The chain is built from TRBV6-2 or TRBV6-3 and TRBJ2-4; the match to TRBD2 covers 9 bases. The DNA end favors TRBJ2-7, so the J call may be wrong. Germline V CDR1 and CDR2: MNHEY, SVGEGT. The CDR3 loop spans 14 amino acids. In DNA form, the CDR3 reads TGTGCCAGCAGTTATATCGGGACTAGCAACGAGCAGTACTTC. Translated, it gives CASSYIGTSNEQYF.

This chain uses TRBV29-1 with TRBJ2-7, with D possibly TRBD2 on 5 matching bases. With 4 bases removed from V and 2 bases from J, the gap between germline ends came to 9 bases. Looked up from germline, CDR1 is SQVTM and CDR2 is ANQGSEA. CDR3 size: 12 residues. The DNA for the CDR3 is TGCAGCGTTGTGGAGGAGACCTACGAGCAGTACTTC. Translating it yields CSVVEETYEQYF.

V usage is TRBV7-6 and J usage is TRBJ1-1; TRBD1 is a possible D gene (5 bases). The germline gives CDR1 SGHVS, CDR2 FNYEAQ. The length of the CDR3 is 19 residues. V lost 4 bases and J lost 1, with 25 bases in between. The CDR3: CASSSSTEFVGHPNTEAFF. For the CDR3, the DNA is TGTGCCAGCAGCTCATCTACCGAATTCGTAGGACACCCGAACACTGAAGCTTTCTTT.

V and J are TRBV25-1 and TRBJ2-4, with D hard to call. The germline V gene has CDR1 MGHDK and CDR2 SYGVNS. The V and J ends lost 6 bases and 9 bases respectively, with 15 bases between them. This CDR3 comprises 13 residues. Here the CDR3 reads CASRDHPQGIQYF. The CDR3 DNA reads TGTGCCAGCAGGGATCACCCGCAAGGCATTCAGTACTTC.

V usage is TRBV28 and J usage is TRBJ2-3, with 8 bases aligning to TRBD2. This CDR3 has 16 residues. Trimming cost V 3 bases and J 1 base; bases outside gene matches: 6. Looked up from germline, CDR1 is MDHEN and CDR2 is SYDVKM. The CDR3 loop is CASSLESGLGTDTQYF. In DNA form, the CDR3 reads TGTGCCAGCAGTTTGGAGTCGGGACTAGGCACAGATACGCAGTATTTT.

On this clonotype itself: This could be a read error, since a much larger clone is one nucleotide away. This CDR3 is CASGLAAGASYEQYF. CDR3 DNA sequence: TGTGCCAGCGGCTTAGCAGCGGGGGCCTCCTACGAGCAGTACTTC. This sequence joins TRBV7-2 and TRBJ2-7, with 8 bases that match TRBD2. CDR3 length: 15 amino acids. Germline-derived CDR1 and CDR2 are SGHTA and FQGNSA.